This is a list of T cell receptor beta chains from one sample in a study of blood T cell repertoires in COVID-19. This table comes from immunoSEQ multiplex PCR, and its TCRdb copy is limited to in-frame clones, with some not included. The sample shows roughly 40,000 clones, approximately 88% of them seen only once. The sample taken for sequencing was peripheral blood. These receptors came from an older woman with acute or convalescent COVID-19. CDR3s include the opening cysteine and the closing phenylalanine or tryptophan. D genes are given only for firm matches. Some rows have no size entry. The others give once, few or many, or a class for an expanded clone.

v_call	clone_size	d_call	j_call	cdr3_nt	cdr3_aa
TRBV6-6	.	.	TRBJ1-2	TGTGCCAGCAGCCGCGACATAAACTATGGCTACACCTTC	CASSRDINYGYTF
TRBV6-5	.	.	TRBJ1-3	TGTGCCAGCAGCGACAGCTTCCTTTCTGGAAACACCATATATTTT	CASSDSFLSGNTIYF
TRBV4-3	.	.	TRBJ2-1	TGCGCCAGCAGCCAAGATGGGGGCCCGCGCTCCTACAATGAGCAGTTCTTC	CASSQDGGPRSYNEQFF
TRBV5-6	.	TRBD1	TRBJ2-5	TGTGCCAGCACCAAGGGACAGCCCCCCGGGGCCCAGTACTTC	CASTKGQPPGAQYF
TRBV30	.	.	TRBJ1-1	TGTGCCTGGAGCTATAGGAACACTGAAGCTTTCTTT	CAWSYRNTEAFF
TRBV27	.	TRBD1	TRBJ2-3	TGTGCCAGCAGCATCAGGGGGGATACGCAGTATTTT	CASSIRGDTQYF
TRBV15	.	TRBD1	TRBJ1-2	TGTGCCACCAGCCTCGGACAGGGGGGATCGCTCTATGGCTACACCTTC	CATSLGQGGSLYGYTF
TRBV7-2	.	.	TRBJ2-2	TGTGCCAGCAGCTTAGGGCAGGGGAACACCGGGGAGCTGTTTTTT	CASSLGQGNTGELFF
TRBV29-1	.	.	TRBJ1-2	TGCAGCGTTTCTTTGGCGGACTATGGCTACACCTTC	CSVSLADYGYTF
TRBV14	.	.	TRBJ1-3	TGTGCCAGCAGCCGAGAGGGAGCTGGAAACACCATATATTTT	CASSREGAGNTIYF
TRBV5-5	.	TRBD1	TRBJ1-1	TGTGCCAGCAGCCCCCGGACAGGGGGAACTGAAGCTTTCTTT	CASSPRTGGTEAFF
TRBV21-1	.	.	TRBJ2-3	TGTGCCAGCAGCAAAGGAGGTAGCGGGAGGGCCGGCGCCACTAGCACAGATACGCAGTATTTT	CASSKGGSGRAGATSTDTQYF
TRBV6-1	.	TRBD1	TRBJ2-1	TGTGCCAGCAGTGGGACAGGGGTTGCTGGACTCAATGAGCAGTTCTTC	CASSGTGVAGLNEQFF
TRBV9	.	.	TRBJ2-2	TGTGCCAGCAGCGTAGCTCCCGGGTTAGTAACCGGGGAGCTGTTTTTT	CASSVAPGLVTGELFF
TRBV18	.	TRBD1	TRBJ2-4	TGTGCCAGCTCACCAGGACAGGGGGCGCCGGGTCAGTACTTC	CASSPGQGAPGQYF
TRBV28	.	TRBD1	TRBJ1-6	TGTGCCAGCAGTTTACCCCCCTTAGGACAGGGCCCAGCGGTGGGTTCACCCCTCCACTTT	CASSLPPLGQGPAVGSPLHF
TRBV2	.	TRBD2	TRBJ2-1	TGTGCCAGCAGTGACGGGGGGAGGGCCGCCAATGAGCAGTTCTTC	CASSDGGRAANEQFF
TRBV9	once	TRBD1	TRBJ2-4	TGTGCCAGCAGCCCCTTTCAGGGGGCTAAAAACATTCAGTACTTC	CASSPFQGAKNIQYF
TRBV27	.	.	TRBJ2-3	TGTGCCAGCAGTCCCCCCAAGGAGGGAAATACGCAGTATTTT	CASSPPKEGNTQYF
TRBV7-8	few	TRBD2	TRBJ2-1	TGTGCCAGCAGCTTTACGGTGCAGCGGGAGGACGGCAATGAGCAGTTCTTC	CASSFTVQREDGNEQFF
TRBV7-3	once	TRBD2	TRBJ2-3	TGTGCCAGCAGCTCAGGACTAGGAACGGATACGCAGTATTTT	CASSSGLGTDTQYF
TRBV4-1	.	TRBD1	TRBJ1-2	TGCGCCAGCAGCCAAGGCCATGGGACAGGGGATGGCTACACCTTC	CASSQGHGTGDGYTF
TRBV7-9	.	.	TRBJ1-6	TGTGCCAGCAGCTTAGTGAATTTGGCCTATTCACCCCTCCACTTT	CASSLVNLAYSPLHF
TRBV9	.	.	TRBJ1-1	TGTGCCAGCAGCGTAGAAGGGGCCGCTGAAGCTTTCTTT	CASSVEGAAEAFF
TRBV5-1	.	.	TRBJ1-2	TGCGCCAGCAGCTTGGAAGGGGGTCAAGGCTATGGCTACACCTTC	CASSLEGGQGYGYTF
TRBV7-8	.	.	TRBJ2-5	TGTGCCAGCAGCTTAGCTGCGGAGACCCAGTACTTC	CASSLAAETQYF
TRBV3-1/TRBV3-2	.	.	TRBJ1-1	TGTGCCAGCAGCCAAGCACAGGGAAATAGACCCACTGAAGCTTTCTTT	CASSQAQGNRPTEAFF
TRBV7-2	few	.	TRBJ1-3	TGTGCCAGCAGCTTAGTAGGGGAATCCGGAAACACCATATATTTT	CASSLVGESGNTIYF
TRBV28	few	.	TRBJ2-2	TGTGCCAGCAGTTCTTGGCTCGGGGAGCTGTTTTTT	CASSSWLGELFF
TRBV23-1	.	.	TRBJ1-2	TGCGCCAGCAGTCAATCTGGGCCTAACTATGGCTACACCTTC	CASSQSGPNYGYTF
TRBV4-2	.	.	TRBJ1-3	TGTGCCAGCAGCCAAGCACAGGGTGAAGGAAACACCATATATTTT	CASSQAQGEGNTIYF